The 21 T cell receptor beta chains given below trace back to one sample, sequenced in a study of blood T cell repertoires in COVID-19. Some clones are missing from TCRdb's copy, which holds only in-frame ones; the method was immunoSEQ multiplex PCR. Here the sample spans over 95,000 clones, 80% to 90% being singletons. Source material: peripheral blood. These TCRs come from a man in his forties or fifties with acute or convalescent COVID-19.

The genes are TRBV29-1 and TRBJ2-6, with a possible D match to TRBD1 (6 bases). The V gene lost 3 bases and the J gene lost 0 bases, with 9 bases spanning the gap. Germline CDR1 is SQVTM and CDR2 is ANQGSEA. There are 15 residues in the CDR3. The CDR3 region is CSVDTGRSGANVLTF. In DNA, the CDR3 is TGCAGCGTTGACACAGGGCGCTCTGGGGCCAACGTCCTGACTTTC.

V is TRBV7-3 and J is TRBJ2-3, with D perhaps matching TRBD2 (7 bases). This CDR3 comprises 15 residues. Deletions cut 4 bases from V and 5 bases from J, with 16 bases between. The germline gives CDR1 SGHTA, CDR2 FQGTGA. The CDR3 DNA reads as TGTGCCAGCAGCTCGGGGGGACACCACGTAGATACGCAGTATTTT. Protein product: CASSSGGHHVDTQYF.

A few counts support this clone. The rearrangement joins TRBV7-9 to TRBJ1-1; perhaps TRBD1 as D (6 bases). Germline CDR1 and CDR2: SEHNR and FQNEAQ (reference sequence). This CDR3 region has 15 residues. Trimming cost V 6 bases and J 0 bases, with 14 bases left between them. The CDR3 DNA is TGTGCCAGCAGACGTCCCACAGGGATGAACACTGAAGCTTTCTTT. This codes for CASRRPTGMNTEAFF.

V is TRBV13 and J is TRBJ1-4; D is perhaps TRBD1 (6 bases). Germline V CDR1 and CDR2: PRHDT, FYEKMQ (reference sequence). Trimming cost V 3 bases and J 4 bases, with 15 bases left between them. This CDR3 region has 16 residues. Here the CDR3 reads CASSFGTTAINEKLFF. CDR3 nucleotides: TGTGCCAGCAGCTTCGGGACAACTGCTATTAATGAAAAACTGTTTTTT.

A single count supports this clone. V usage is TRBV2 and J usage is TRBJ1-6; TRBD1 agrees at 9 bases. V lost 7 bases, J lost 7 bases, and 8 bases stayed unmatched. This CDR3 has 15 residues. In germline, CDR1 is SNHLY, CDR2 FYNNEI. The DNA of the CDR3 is TGTGCCAGCACCCTCCGGGGACAGGGAAATTCACCCCTCCACTTT. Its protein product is CASTLRGQGNSPLHF.

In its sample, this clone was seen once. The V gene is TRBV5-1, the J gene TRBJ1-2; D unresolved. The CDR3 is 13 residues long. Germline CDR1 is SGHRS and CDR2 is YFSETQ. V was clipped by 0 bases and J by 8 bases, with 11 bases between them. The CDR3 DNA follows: TGCGCCAGCAGCTTGGAGGAGGGTACGGGCTACACCTTC. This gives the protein CASSLEEGTGYTF.

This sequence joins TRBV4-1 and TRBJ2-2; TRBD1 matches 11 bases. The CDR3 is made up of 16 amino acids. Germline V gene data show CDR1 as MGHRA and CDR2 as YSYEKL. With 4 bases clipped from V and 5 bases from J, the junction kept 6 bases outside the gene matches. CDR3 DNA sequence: TGCGCCAGCAGCCCTATAGGGACAGGGGGGACCGGGGAGCTGTTTTTT. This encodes CASSPIGTGGTGELFF.

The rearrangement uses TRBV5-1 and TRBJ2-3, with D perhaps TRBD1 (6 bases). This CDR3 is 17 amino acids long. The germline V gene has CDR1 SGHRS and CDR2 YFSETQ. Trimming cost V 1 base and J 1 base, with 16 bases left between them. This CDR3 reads CASSLRLTGRGTDTQYF. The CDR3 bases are TGCGCCAGCAGCTTGAGGCTGACAGGCCGCGGCACAGATACGCAGTATTTT.

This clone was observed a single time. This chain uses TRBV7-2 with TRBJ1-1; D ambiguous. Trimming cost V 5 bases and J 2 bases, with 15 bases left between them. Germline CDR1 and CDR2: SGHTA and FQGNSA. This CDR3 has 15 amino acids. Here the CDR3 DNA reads TGTGCCAGCAGCGAATACGGCGGATCTAACACTGAAGCTTTCTTT. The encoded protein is CASSEYGGSNTEAFF. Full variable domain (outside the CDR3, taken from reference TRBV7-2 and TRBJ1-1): GAGVSQSPSNKVTEKGKDVELRCDPISGHTALYWYRQSLGQGLEFLIYFQGNSAPDKSGLPSDRFSAERTGGSVSTLTIQRTQQEDSAVYLCASSEYGGSNTEAFFGQGTRLTVV.

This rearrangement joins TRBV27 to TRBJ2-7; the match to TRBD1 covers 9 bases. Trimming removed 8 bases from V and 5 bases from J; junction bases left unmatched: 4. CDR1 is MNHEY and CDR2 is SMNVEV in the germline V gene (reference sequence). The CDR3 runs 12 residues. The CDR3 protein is CASGTGIDEQYF. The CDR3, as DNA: TGTGCCAGCGGGACAGGGATCGACGAGCAGTACTTC.

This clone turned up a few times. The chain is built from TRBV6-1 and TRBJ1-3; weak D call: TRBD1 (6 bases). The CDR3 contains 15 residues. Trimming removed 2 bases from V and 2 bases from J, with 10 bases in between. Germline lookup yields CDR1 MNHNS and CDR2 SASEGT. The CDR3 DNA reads TGTGCCAGCAGTGAACTACAGGGAACTGGAAACACCATATATTTT. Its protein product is CASSELQGTGNTIYF.

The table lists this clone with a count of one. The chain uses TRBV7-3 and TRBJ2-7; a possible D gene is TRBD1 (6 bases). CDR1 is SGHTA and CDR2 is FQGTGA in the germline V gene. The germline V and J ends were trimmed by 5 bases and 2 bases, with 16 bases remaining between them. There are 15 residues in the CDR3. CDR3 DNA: TGTGCCAGCAGCCCTGGGGCAGGGGAAGCCTACGAGCAGTACTTC. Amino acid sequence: CASSPGAGEAYEQYF.

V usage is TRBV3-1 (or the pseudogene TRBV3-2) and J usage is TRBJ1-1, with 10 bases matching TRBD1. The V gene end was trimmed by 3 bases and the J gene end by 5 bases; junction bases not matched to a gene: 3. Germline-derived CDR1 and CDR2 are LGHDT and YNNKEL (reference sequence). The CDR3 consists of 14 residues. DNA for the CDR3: TGTGCCAGCAGCCACGGGACAGGGGAAACTGAAGCTTTCTTT. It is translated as CASSHGTGETEAFF.

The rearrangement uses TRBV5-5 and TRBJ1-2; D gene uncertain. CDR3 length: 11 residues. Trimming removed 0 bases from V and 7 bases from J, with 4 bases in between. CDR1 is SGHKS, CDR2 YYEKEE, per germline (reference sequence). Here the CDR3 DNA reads TGTGCCAGCAGCTTGGGGGCTGGCTACACCTTC. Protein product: CASSLGAGYTF.

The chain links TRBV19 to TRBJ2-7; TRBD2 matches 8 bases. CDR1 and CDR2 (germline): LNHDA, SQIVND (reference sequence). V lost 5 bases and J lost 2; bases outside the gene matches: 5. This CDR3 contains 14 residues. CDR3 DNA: TGTGCCAGTAGTGGTCCAGCGGGGGCCTACGAGCAGTACTTC. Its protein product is CASSGPAGAYEQYF.

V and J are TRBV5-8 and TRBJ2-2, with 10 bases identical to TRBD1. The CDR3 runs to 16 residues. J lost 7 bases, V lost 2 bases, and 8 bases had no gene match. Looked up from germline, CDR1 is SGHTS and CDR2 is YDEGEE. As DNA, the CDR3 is TGTGCCAGCAGCTTTGGACAGGGGGTCGTAGGCGGGGAGCTGTTTTTT. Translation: CASSFGQGVVGGELFF.

Written as DNA, the CDR3 is TGTGCCAGTAGTATAAGACAGGGGGCGTCTAGCTACACCTTC. Translation gives CASSIRQGASSYTF. This chain links TRBV19 with TRBJ1-2; TRBD1 agrees at 10 bases. The length of the CDR3 is 14 residues. Germline V gives CDR1 LNHDA, CDR2 SQIVND (reference sequence). Trimming cost V 2 bases and J 9 bases; bases outside gene matches: 6.

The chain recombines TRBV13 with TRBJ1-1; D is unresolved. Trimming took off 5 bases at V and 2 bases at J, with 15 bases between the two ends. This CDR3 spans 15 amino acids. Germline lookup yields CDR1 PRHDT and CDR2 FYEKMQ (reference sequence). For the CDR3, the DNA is TGTGCCAGCAGCACCCCGTCGGGAGCCAACACTGAAGCTTTCTTT. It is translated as CASSTPSGANTEAFF.

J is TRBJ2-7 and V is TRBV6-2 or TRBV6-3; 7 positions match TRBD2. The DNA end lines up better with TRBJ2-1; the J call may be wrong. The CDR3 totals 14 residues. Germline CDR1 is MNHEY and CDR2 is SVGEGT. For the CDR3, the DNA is TGTGCCAGCAGTTACAGGGAGGGCCCCTACGAGCAGTTCTTC. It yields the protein CASSYREGPYEQFF.

CDR3 sequence: CASSLTGTGVTGELFF. In DNA, the CDR3 is TGTGCCAGCAGCTTAACCGGGACAGGAGTTACCGGGGAGCTGTTTTTT. The chain uses TRBV7-3 and TRBJ2-2; 8 nucleotides align to TRBD1. This CDR3 region has 16 residues. Trimming removed 0 bases from V and 5 bases from J; junction bases left unmatched: 5. CDR1 and CDR2 (germline): SGHTA, FQGTGA.

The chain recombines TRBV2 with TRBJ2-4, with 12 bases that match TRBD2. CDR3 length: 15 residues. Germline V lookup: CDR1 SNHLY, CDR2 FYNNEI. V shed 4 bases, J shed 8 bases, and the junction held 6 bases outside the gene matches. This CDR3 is CASSVPSGGADIQYF. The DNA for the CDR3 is TGTGCCAGCAGTGTTCCTAGCGGGGGGGCGGACATTCAGTACTTC.